These 3 T cell receptor beta chains were sequenced from one sample in a study of cytomegalovirus exposure and HLA in healthy donors. Libraries were prepared by immunoSEQ multiplex PCR; TCRdb keeps only in-frame clonotypes and omits some of them. The sample consists of approximately 110,000 clones, around 94% of them appearing once. The specimen sequenced was PBMCs. The receptors shown here come from a woman under 30 in good health and CMV-seronegative.

The chain carries TRBV27 and TRBJ1-2; possibly TRBD1 for D (5 bases). Trimming removed 3 bases from V and 5 bases from J, with 19 bases in between. Germline V lookup: CDR1 MNHEY, CDR2 SMNVEV (reference sequence). This CDR3 comprises 16 residues. This chain's CDR3 is CASSFGGGPHDYGYTF. The CDR3, as DNA: TGTGCCAGCAGTTTCGGGGGTGGCCCCCATGATTATGGCTACACCTTC.

The gene calls are TRBV5-5 and TRBJ1-4; 8 nucleotides align to TRBD1. This CDR3 comprises 15 residues. J was trimmed by 7 bases and V by 1 base; bases with no gene match: 6. Germline loops: CDR1 SGHKS, CDR2 YYEKEE (reference sequence). The CDR3 region is CASSLLPGGVEKLFF. The CDR3 DNA sequence: TGTGCCAGCAGCTTGTTACCAGGGGGCGTTGAAAAACTGTTTTTT.

The gene calls are TRBV30 and TRBJ1-5; perhaps TRBD1 as D (6 bases). The CDR3 totals 15 residues. Germline values: CDR1 GTSNPN, CDR2 SVGIG (reference sequence). Trimming shortened V by 2 bases and J by 5 bases, and 16 bases separated the two germline ends. CDR3 in DNA: TGTGCCTGGAGTATTACAGGGTACGGTGATCAGCCCCAGCATTTT. This sequence encodes CAWSITGYGDQPQHF. Drawing the rest from reference TRBV30 and TRBJ1-5, the complete variable domain is SQTIHQWPATLVQPVGSPLSLECTVEGTSNPNLYWYRQAAGRGLQLLFYSVGIGQISSEVPQNLSASRPQDRQFILSSKKLLLSDSGFYLCAWSITGYGDQPQHFGDGTRLSIL.